A selection of T cell receptor beta chains follows, all from one sample in a study of response to subunit inactivated influenza vaccine. TCRdb independently ran MiXCR on the RT-PCR reads; one entry per CDR3 protein. The sample includes about 540,000 distinct CDR3 sequences, about 15% of them seen just once. The sample in question was PBMCs from blood, obtained 11 to 12 days after vaccination. The receptors come from a man between 50 and 59 years old who received an inactivated influenza vaccine. The CDR3 runs from the conserved cysteine through the conserved F or W. A D gene is named only where the DNA matches it firmly. Size is stated for part of the rows, as once, few or many counts, or as a class when the clone is expanded.

clone size: .; D gene: TRBD1; V gene: TRBV5-1; J gene: TRBJ2-7; CDR3 length: 17; CDR3 DNA: TGCGCCAGCAGCAAGACAGGGAGCTCTTCGATAATTTACGAGCAGTACTTC; CDR3 protein: CASSKTGSSSIIYEQYF
clone size: few; D gene: TRBD2; V gene: TRBV10-3; J gene: TRBJ2-7; CDR3 length: 16; CDR3 DNA: TGTGCCGCCAAGCCGGGACTAGCGGGAGGGACTAGCGAGCAGTACTTC; CDR3 protein: CAAKPGLAGGTSEQYF
clone size: many; D gene: .; V gene: TRBV11-2; J gene: TRBJ1-2; CDR3 length: 14; CDR3 DNA: TGTGCCAGCAGCCCATTAGGGGGGAACTATGGCTACACCTTC; CDR3 protein: CASSPLGGNYGYTF
clone size: few; D gene: .; V gene: TRBV6-2/TRBV6-3; J gene: TRBJ2-7; CDR3 length: 15; CDR3 DNA: TGTGCCAGCAGTTACTCGTGGAGGGGGGCCTACGAGCAGTACTTC; CDR3 protein: CASSYSWRGAYEQYF
clone size: .; D gene: .; V gene: TRBV6-6; J gene: TRBJ1-2; CDR3 length: 13; CDR3 DNA: TGTGCCAGCAGTTACACCCCAGACGCCGGCCCCACCTTC; CDR3 protein: CASSYTPDAGPTF
clone size: few; D gene: .; V gene: TRBV7-9; J gene: TRBJ2-5; CDR3 length: 11; CDR3 DNA: TGTGCCAGCAGCTTAGAGGGGACCAAGTACTTC; CDR3 protein: CASSLEGTKYF
clone size: many; D gene: .; V gene: TRBV29-1; J gene: TRBJ2-1; CDR3 length: 16; CDR3 DNA: TGCAGCGTTGAACACCGGTCAGGGATTACCTACAATGAGCAGTTCTTC; CDR3 protein: CSVEHRSGITYNEQFF
clone size: few; D gene: .; V gene: TRBV11-2; J gene: TRBJ2-7; CDR3 length: 13; CDR3 DNA: TGTGCCAGCAGCTTAGTTGGGGTGGGGGAGCAGTACTTC; CDR3 protein: CASSLVGVGEQYF
clone size: few; D gene: TRBD1; V gene: TRBV20-1; J gene: TRBJ2-7; CDR3 length: 15; CDR3 DNA: TGCAGTGCTAGAGCCCACAGGGGAAACTCCTACGAGCAGTACTTC; CDR3 protein: CSARAHRGNSYEQYF
clone size: .; D gene: .; V gene: TRBV20-1; J gene: TRBJ2-7; CDR3 length: 13; CDR3 DNA: TGCAGTGCTGGGGGTGCCACCTCCTACGAGCAGTACTTC; CDR3 protein: CSAGGATSYEQYF
clone size: .; D gene: .; V gene: TRBV18; J gene: TRBJ2-7; CDR3 length: 14; CDR3 DNA: TGTGCCAGCTCACCAGGGGGGCCGGTCTACGAGCAGTACTTC; CDR3 protein: CASSPGGPVYEQYF
clone size: .; D gene: .; V gene: TRBV20-1; J gene: TRBJ1-2; CDR3 length: 16; CDR3 DNA: TGCAGTGCTAGTATTGTCGGTGTTGGCAGACTCTATGGCTACACCTTC; CDR3 protein: CSASIVGVGRLYGYTF
clone size: .; D gene: TRBD2; V gene: TRBV20-1; J gene: TRBJ2-3; CDR3 length: 14; CDR3 DNA: TGCAGTGCTAGAGCTACTAGCGGGAGCGATACGCAGTATTTT; CDR3 protein: CSARATSGSDTQYF
clone size: .; D gene: TRBD1; V gene: TRBV20-1; J gene: TRBJ2-7; CDR3 length: 14; CDR3 DNA: TGCAGTGCTTGGGACAGGGAAACTTCCTACGAGCAGTACTTC; CDR3 protein: CSAWDRETSYEQYF
clone size: .; D gene: .; V gene: TRBV3-1; J gene: TRBJ1-3; CDR3 length: 16; CDR3 DNA: TGTGCCAGCAGCCAAGGACGGTATGACTCTGGAAACACCATATATTTT; CDR3 protein: CASSQGRYDSGNTIYF